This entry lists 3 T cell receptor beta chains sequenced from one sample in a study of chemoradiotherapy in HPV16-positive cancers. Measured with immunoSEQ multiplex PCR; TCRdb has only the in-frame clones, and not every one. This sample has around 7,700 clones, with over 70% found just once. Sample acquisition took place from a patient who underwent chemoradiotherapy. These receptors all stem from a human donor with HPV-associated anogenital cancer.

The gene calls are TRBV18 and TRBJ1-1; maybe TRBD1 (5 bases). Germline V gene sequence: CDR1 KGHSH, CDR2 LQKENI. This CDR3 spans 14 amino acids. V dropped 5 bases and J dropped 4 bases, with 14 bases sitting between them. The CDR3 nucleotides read TGTGCCAGCTCAAATCAGGGCTTGGGCACTGAAGCTTTCTTT. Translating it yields CASSNQGLGTEAFF.

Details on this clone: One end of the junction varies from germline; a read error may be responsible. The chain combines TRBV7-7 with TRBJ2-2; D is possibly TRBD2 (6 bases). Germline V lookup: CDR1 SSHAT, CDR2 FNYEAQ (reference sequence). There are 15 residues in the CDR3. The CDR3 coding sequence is TGTGCTAGCAGCTTAGCTGGTCTAGCGAACGGGGAGCTGTTTTTT. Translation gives CASSLAGLANGELFF.

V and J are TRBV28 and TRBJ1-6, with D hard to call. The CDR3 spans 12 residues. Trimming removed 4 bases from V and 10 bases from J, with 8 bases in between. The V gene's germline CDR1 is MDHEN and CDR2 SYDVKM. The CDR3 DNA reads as TGTGCCAGCAGTTCCCCTTTATCACCCCTCCACTTT. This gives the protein CASSSPLSPLHF.